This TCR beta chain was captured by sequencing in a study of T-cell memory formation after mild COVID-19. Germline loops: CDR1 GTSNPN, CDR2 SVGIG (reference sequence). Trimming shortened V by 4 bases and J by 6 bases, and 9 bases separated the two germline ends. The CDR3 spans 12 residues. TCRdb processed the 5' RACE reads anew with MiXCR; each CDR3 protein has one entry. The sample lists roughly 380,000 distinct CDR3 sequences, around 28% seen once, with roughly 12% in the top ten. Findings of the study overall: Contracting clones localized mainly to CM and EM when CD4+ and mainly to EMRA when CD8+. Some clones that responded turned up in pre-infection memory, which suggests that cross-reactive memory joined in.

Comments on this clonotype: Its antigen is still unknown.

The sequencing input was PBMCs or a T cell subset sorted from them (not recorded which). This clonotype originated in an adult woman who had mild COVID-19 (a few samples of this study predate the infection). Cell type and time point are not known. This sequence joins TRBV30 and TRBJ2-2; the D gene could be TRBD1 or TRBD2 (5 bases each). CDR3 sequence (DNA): TGTGCCTGGAACCGAGGGGCCGGGGAGCTGTTTTTT. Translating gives CAWNRGAGELFF.